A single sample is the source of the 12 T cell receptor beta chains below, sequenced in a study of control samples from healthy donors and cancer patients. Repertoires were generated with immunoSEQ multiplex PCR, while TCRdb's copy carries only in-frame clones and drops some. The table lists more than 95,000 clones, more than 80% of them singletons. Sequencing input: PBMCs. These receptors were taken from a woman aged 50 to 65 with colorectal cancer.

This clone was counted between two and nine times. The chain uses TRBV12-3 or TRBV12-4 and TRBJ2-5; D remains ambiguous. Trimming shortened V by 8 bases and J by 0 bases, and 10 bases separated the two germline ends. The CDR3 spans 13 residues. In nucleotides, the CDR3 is TGTGCCAGCGGAATAGAAAACCAAGAGACCCAGTACTTC. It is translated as CASGIENQETQYF.

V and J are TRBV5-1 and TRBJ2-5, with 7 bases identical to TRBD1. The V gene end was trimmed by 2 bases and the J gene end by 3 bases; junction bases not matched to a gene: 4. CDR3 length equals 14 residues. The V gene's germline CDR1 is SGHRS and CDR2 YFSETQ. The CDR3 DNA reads TGCGCCAGCAGCTTCGGAACAGGGGAAGAGACCCAGTACTTC. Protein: CASSFGTGEETQYF.

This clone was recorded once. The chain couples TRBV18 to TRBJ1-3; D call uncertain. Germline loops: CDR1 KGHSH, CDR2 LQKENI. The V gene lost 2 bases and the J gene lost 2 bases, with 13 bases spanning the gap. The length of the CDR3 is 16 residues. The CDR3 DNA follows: TGTGCCAGCTCACCAAGATCAGGCAATACTGGAAACACCATATATTTT. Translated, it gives CASSPRSGNTGNTIYF.

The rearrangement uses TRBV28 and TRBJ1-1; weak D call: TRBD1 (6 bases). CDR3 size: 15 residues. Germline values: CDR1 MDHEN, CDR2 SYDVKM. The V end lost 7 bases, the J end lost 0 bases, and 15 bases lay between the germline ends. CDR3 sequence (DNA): TGTGCCAGCAAGAGGGGGGGACGTTTGAACACTGAAGCTTTCTTT. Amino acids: CASKRGGRLNTEAFF.

The CDR3 region has the DNA TGTGCCATCCTACAGGGTGCGGACACTGAAGCTTTCTTT. This translates into CAILQGADTEAFF. The V and J genes are TRBV10-3 and TRBJ1-1; D might be TRBD1 (6 bases). The germline V gene has CDR1 ENHRY and CDR2 SYGVKD. Trimming shortened V by 8 bases and J by 3 bases, and 13 bases separated the two germline ends. The CDR3 runs 13 residues.

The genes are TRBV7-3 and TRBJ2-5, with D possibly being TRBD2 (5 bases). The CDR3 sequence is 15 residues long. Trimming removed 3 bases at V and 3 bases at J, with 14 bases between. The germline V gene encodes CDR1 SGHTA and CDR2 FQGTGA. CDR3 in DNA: TGTGCCAGCAGCTTCGATGGCGGAGGAGAAGAGACCCAGTACTTC. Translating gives CASSFDGGGEETQYF.

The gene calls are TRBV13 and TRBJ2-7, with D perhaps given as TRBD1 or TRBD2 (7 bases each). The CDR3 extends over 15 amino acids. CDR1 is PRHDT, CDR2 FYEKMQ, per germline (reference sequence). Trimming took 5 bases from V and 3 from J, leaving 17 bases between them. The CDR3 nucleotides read TGTGCCAGCAGCCAGGGGGGGAAAGACCACTACGAGCAGTACTTC. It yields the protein CASSQGGKDHYEQYF.

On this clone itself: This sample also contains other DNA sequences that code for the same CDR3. In DNA, the CDR3 is TGCAGCGTGTCCCGGGGCCCCTACGAGCAGTACTTC. Residues: CSVSRGPYEQYF. V is TRBV29-1 and J is TRBJ2-7; D may be TRBD1 or TRBD2 (5 bases each). Germline V gene data show CDR1 as SQVTM and CDR2 as ANQGSEA. The V end was cut by 6 bases, the J end by 2 bases, with 11 bases between. CDR3 length equals 12 residues.

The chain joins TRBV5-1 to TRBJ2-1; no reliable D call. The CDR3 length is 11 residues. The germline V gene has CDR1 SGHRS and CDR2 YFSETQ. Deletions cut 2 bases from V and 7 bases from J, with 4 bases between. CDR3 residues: CASSLPNEQFF. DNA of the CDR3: TGCGCCAGCAGCTTACCTAATGAGCAGTTCTTC.

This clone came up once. DNA for the CDR3: TGTGCCAGCAGCTTAGGATTCCGACCGGGTAATTCACCCCTCCACTTT. Translating it yields CASSLGFRPGNSPLHF. The J gene is TRBJ1-6, the V gene TRBV13, with no clear D. CDR3 size: 16 residues. The germline V gene encodes CDR1 PRHDT and CDR2 FYEKMQ (reference sequence). Trimming removed 0 bases at V and 6 bases at J, with 12 bases between.

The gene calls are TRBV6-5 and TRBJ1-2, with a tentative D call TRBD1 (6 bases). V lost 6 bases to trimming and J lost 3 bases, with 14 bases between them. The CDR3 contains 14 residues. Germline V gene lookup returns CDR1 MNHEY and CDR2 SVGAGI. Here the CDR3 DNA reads TGTGCCAGCAGAACCGGGGGGCAGGACTATGGCTACACCTTC. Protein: CASRTGGQDYGYTF.

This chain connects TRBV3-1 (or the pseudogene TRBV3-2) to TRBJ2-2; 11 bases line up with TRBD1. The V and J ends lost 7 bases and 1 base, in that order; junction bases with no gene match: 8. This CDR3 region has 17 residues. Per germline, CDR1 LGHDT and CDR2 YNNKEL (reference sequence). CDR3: CASTGIGTGGNTGELFF. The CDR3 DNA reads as TGTGCCAGCACCGGTATAGGGACAGGGGGGAACACCGGGGAGCTGTTTTTT.